The T cell receptor beta chain described here comes from a study of PD-L1 blockade in urothelial cancer. Study background: Investigators checked blood 3 weeks (second dose) and 6 weeks after treatment start.

Findings of the study overall: It was durable-benefit patients whose tumor-associated blood clones expanded more at 3 weeks.

Time point specified: peripheral blood 6 weeks after treatment start. Measured with immunoSEQ multiplex PCR; TCRdb has only the in-frame clones, and not every one. Of more than 95,000 clones in the sample, around 89% were seen once. On this clone itself: The target antigen is unknown.

The receptor comes from a man aged 55 to 70 with urothelial cancer. The source was PBMCs, collected around atezolizumab (anti-PD-L1) treatment.

The CDR3 spells CASSQDGTVNTGELFF. The CDR3 bases are TGCGCCAGCAGCCAAGATGGGACAGTGAACACCGGGGAGCTGTTTTTT. The rearrangement links TRBV4-1 to TRBJ2-2, with 7 positions matching TRBD1. CDR1 and CDR2 (germline): MGHRA, YSYEKL. J gave up 1 base and V 0 bases, and 2 bases lay outside the gene matches. The length of the CDR3 is 16 residues.